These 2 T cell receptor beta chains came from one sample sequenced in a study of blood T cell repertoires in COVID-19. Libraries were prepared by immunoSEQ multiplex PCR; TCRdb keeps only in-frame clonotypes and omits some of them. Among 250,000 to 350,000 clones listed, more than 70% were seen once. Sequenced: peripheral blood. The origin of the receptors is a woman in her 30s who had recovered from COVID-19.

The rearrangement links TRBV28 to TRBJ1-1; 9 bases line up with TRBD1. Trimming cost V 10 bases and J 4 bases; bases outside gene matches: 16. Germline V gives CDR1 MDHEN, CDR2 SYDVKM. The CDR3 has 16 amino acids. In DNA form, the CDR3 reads TGTGCCATCCTCGAGTCCTCACAGGGGGCGGGCACTGAAGCTTTCTTT. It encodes CAILESSQGAGTEAFF.

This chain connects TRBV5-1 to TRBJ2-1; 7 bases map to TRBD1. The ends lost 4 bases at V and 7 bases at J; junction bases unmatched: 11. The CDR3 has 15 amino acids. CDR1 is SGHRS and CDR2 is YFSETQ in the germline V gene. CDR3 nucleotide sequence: TGCGCCAGCAGCCATAACCCGACAGGGACGAATGAGCAGTTCTTC. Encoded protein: CASSHNPTGTNEQFF.